The following is a TCR beta chain sequence with its context. Its antigen remains unidentified. The CDR3 has 14 amino acids. Germline values: CDR1 DFQATT, CDR2 SNEGSKA (reference sequence). The patients sequenced had a carbamazepine-induced Stevens-Johnson syndrome or toxic epidermal necrolysis reaction. The sample is drawn from a study of T cells in severe cutaneous drug reactions. Background on the study: Culprit drug assignment used the Naranjo algorithm and the ALDEN algorithm. Overall study results and limits: Tolerant-control and healthy-donor PBMC lacked or rarely had the public CDR3 found in blisters.

The iRepertoire multiplex PCR system with TCR subtype-specific primers built both bulk and single-cell libraries. TCRdb re-called the multiplex PCR reads; one entry per CDR3 protein, DNA not given. The sample shows 20,000 to 25,000 distinct CDR3 sequences, and just under 7.5% sits with its ten largest clones. The sequence was collected from a human donor with toxic epidermal necrolysis, a severe cutaneous drug reaction. The chain joins TRBV20-1 to TRBJ2-7; TCRdb picks TRBD1, but there is no DNA to check that call. The source material was PBMCs. This chain's CDR3 is CSAITGTEDYEQYF.